This is a list of T cell receptor beta chains from one sample in a study of blood T cell repertoires in COVID-19. Assay: immunoSEQ multiplex PCR; the TCRdb copy retains only in-frame clones and omits some. Seen here are 150,000 to 200,000 clones, about 88% observed once, and the top ten hold around 1.2%. Sequencing was done on a sample of PBMCs or T cells enriched from blood (not recorded which). The receptor set was obtained from a human donor with acute COVID-19. The donor label of this sample is uncertain. Both conserved end residues are part of each CDR3. The D gene is left open where the match is weak. Clone size is given for some rows only: seen once, a few or many times, or a class if the clone is expanded.

V gene	J gene	D gene	clone size	CDR3 protein	CDR3 DNA
TRBV4-1	TRBJ2-5	TRBD2	NA	CASSRLAGGQETQYF	TGCGCCAGCAGCCGACTAGCGGGGGGACAAGAGACCCAGTACTTC
TRBV19	TRBJ2-3	TRBD2	few	CASSIVRLAGEDTQYF	TGTGCCAGTAGTATAGTGAGGCTAGCGGGGGAAGATACGCAGTATTTT
TRBV6-5	TRBJ1-2	NA	NA	CASSYHRNYGYTF	TGTGCCAGCAGTTACCACAGAAACTATGGCTACACCTTC
TRBV6-5	TRBJ2-2	NA	NA	CASSPRTTGELFF	TGTGCCAGCAGTCCACGTACAACCGGGGAGCTGTTTTTT
TRBV7-8	TRBJ2-1	NA	NA	CASSYRAVSYNEQFF	TGTGCCAGCAGCTACCGAGCGGTCTCCTACAATGAGCAGTTCTTC
TRBV6-4	TRBJ1-6	TRBD1	NA	CASRKGQGESPLHF	TGTGCCAGCAGGAAGGGGCAGGGGGAATCACCCCTCCACTTT
TRBV19	TRBJ2-5	NA	NA	CASSNTGETQYF	TGTGCCAGTAGTAACACGGGAGAGACCCAGTACTTC
TRBV19	TRBJ2-7	TRBD1	NA	CASSIDGSGGSYEQYF	TGTGCCAGTAGTATAGATGGGTCAGGGGGCTCCTACGAGCAGTACTTC
TRBV24-1	TRBJ2-1	TRBD1	NA	CATSDLGQGKRHEQFF	TGTGCCACCAGTGACTTAGGACAGGGTAAGCGGCATGAGCAGTTCTTC
TRBV19	TRBJ1-2	NA	NA	CASSIGGGNRYGYTF	TGTGCCAGTAGTATAGGGGGAGGGAATCGCTATGGCTACACCTTC
TRBV19	TRBJ1-2	NA	NA	CASSIGGGYGYTF	TGTGCCAGTAGTATAGGAGGGGGCTATGGCTACACCTTC
TRBV12-3/TRBV12-4	TRBJ2-3	NA	NA	CASSSSRQTQYF	NA
TRBV4-2	TRBJ1-6	TRBD1	NA	CASSQDRQGSSPLHF	TGTGCCAGCAGCCAAGACCGACAGGGAAGTTCACCCCTCCACTTT
TRBV4-2	TRBJ2-2	TRBD2	once	CASSQERSGGAGGELFF	TGTGCCAGCAGCCAAGAGAGGAGCGGGGGGGCAGGCGGGGAGCTGTTTTTT
TRBV12-3/TRBV12-4	TRBJ1-4	NA	NA	CASSLSDEKLFF	TGTGCCAGCAGTTTGAGCGATGAAAAACTGTTTTTT
TRBV19	TRBJ1-2	NA	NA	CASTLGGPLGYTF	TGTGCCAGTACCCTCGGAGGGCCCCTTGGCTACACCTTC
TRBV7-3	TRBJ2-1	TRBD2	once	CASSPTGTSGGRLYNEQFF	TGTGCCAGCAGCCCAACCGGGACTAGCGGGGGACGTCTCTACAATGAGCAGTTCTTC
TRBV6-2/TRBV6-3	TRBJ2-5	TRBD2	NA	CASSLLAGGSQETQYF	TGTGCCAGCAGTTTGCTAGCGGGGGGGTCCCAAGAGACCCAGTACTTC
TRBV3-1/TRBV3-2	TRBJ2-5	TRBD2	NA	CASSRGLVAQETQYF	TGTGCCAGCAGCCGTGGACTAGTTGCTCAAGAGACCCAGTACTTC
TRBV7-2	TRBJ1-2	TRBD1	once	CASSPKVRDSYGYTF	TGTGCCAGCAGCCCAAAGGTCCGGGACAGCTATGGCTACACCTTC
TRBV7-2	TRBJ2-2	NA	NA	CASSLVVSGLGELFF	TGTGCCAGCAGCTTAGTGGTTAGCGGATTGGGGGAGCTGTTTTTT
TRBV5-5	TRBJ1-1	TRBD1	NA	CASSRGQAIKNTEAFF	TGTGCCAGCAGCAGGGGACAGGCGATCAAGAACACTGAAGCTTTCTTT
TRBV27	TRBJ2-7	NA	once	CASSWGGASSYEQYF	TGTGCCAGCAGCTGGGGGGGGGCCAGCTCCTACGAGCAGTACTTC
TRBV19	TRBJ2-1	TRBD2	NA	CASSVTGGEYNEQFF	TGTGCCAGTAGTGTAACCGGGGGGGAATACAATGAGCAGTTCTTC
TRBV19	TRBJ2-1	NA	NA	CASSMAGRHYNEQFF	TGTGCCAGTAGTATGGCGGGGAGACACTACAATGAGCAGTTCTTC
TRBV9	TRBJ2-7	TRBD2	NA	CASSETGTREQYF	TGTGCCAGCAGCGAAACAGGGACTAGGGAGCAGTACTTC
TRBV28	TRBJ2-3	TRBD2	NA	CASSRLSRGGTDTQYF	TGTGCCAGCAGTCGCCTTTCACGGGGGGGCACAGATACGCAGTATTTT
TRBV10-3	TRBJ2-3	TRBD1	NA	CAISGGGQGRTDTQYF	TGTGCCATCAGTGGGGGGGGACAGGGCCGCACAGATACGCAGTATTTT
TRBV19	TRBJ1-1	NA	NA	CASSIRQGTFF	TGTGCCAGTAGTATAAGGCAGGGGACTTTCTTT
TRBV10-1	TRBJ1-1	TRBD1	NA	CASMGQGPDNEAFF	TGCGCCAGCATGGGACAGGGCCCGGATAATGAAGCTTTCTTT
TRBV5-4	TRBJ2-7	NA	NA	CASSLGRDGTYEQYF	TGTGCCAGCAGCTTGGGGCGGGACGGCACCTACGAGCAGTACTTC
TRBV29-1	TRBJ2-7	TRBD1	NA	CSAQGASSYEQYF	TGCAGCGCACAGGGGGCCAGCTCCTACGAGCAGTACTTC
TRBV18	TRBJ1-1	NA	NA	CASSPSQGKNTEAFF	TGTGCCAGCTCACCATCGCAGGGAAAAAACACTGAAGCTTTCTTT
TRBV3-1/TRBV3-2	TRBJ1-5	NA	NA	CASSQDGGMDQPQHF	TGTGCCAGCAGCCAAGATGGGGGGATGGATCAGCCCCAGCATTTT
TRBV3-1/TRBV3-2	TRBJ1-3	NA	few	CASSQQSGNTIYF	TGTGCCAGCAGCCAACAGTCTGGAAACACCATATATTTT
TRBV6-5	TRBJ1-6	TRBD1	NA	CASSLDRENSPLHF	TGTGCCAGCAGTTTGGACAGGGAAAACTCACCCCTCCACTTT
TRBV14	TRBJ2-7	NA	NA	CASSQDRGEQYF	TGTGCCAGCAGCCAAGATAGGGGGGAGCAGTACTTC
TRBV5-4	TRBJ2-7	NA	NA	CASSLGQGNYEQYF	TGTGCCAGCAGCTTAGGGCAGGGGAATTACGAGCAGTACTTC
TRBV21-1	TRBJ1-5	NA	NA	CASSRPGRGVGNQPQHF	TGTGCCAGCAGCCGCCCCGGCAGGGGGGTGGGCAATCAGCCCCAGCATTTT
TRBV5-8	TRBJ2-5	NA	NA	CASSLDWQKETQYF	TGTGCCAGCAGCTTGGATTGGCAAAAAGAGACCCAGTACTTC